The 7 T cell receptor beta chains below all came from one sample that was sequenced in a study of post-analysis software for immune sequencing data. What these receptors recognize is not known. The TCR beta cDNA libraries contained unique molecular identifiers. TCRdb recomputed calls from the PCR reads with MiXCR, one row per CDR3 protein. The top ten hold about 11% of the sample, which has hundreds of thousands of distinct CDR3 sequences, roughly three fifths seen once. The study, taken as a whole, reports: The five TRBV segments detected at higher frequency in patients than in controls included TRBV5-6, TRBV5-1 and TRBV20-1.

The sample comprised blood. The source is a girl aged 2-10 years with multiple sclerosis.

The CDR3 sequence is CSAAYSTEGEQFF. The CDR3 region has the DNA TGCAGTGCTGCATACTCAACGGAGGGTGAGCAGTTCTTC. The gene calls are TRBV20-1 and TRBJ2-1; tentatively, D is TRBD2 (6 bases). Germline loops: CDR1 DFQATT, CDR2 SNEGSKA (reference sequence). V lost 5 bases to trimming and J lost 9 bases, with 17 bases between them. The CDR3 contains 13 residues.

Concerning this clonotype: One junction end does not reproduce the germline sequence, and a read error may be involved. This chain connects TRBV10-3 to TRBJ1-2, with D uncertain. The CDR3 contains 17 residues. CDR1 is ENHRY and CDR2 is SYGVKD in the germline V gene. The CDR3 DNA follows: TGTGCCATCAGTGATCCCGCGGTCGGACGAGCTAACTGTGGCTACACCTTC. It yields the protein CAISDPAVGRANCGYTF.

The chain employs TRBV29-1 and TRBJ1-1; D is perhaps TRBD1 (5 bases). The V end was cut by 2 bases, the J end by 2 bases, with 9 bases between. This CDR3 is 13 amino acids long. From germline, CDR1 is SQVTM and CDR2 ANQGSEA. CDR3 sequence reads: CSVESGTNTEAFF. Here the CDR3 DNA reads TGCAGCGTTGAATCAGGGACCAACACTGAAGCTTTCTTT.

This clonotype has a single count. The chain is built from TRBV6-5 and TRBJ2-5; D not certain. CDR1 and CDR2 (germline): MNHEY, SVGAGI. The germline V and J ends were trimmed by 7 bases and 5 bases, with 11 bases remaining between them. The CDR3 runs to 12 residues. The CDR3 DNA sequence: TGTGCCAGCACCGTAGCTGGGGAGACCCAGTACTTC. Protein sequence: CASTVAGETQYF.

The rearrangement links TRBV6-4 to TRBJ2-3, with 10 nucleotides matching TRBD1. After removal of 4 bases from V and 7 bases from J, the junction contained 8 bases not matched to a gene. The CDR3 covers 15 residues. CDR1 MRHNA and CDR2 SNTAGT come from the germline V gene. The CDR3 DNA is TGTGCCAGCAGTGCCGAGGGACAGGGGTCTCATACGCAGTATTTT. Translation gives CASSAEGQGSHTQYF.

This rearrangement joins TRBV9 to TRBJ2-7; D may correspond to TRBD1 or TRBD2 (6 bases each). The V end was cut by 7 bases, the J end by 7 bases, with 15 bases between. CDR1 SGDLS and CDR2 YYNGEE come from the germline V gene. There are 12 residues in the CDR3. The DNA for the CDR3 is TGTGCCAGCGGGGGCGGGACGGGGGAGCAGTACTTC. Translation gives CASGGGTGEQYF.

This clonotype was recorded only once. The genes are TRBV30 and TRBJ1-2; no definite D call. Between the trimmed V and J ends, which lost 3 bases and 2 bases, there was a span of 7 bases. Germline V gene lookup returns CDR1 GTSNPN and CDR2 SVGIG (reference sequence). This CDR3 is built from 12 residues. Here the CDR3 reads CAWSRRNYGYTF. DNA for the CDR3: TGTGCCTGGAGCAGGCGGAACTATGGCTACACCTTC.